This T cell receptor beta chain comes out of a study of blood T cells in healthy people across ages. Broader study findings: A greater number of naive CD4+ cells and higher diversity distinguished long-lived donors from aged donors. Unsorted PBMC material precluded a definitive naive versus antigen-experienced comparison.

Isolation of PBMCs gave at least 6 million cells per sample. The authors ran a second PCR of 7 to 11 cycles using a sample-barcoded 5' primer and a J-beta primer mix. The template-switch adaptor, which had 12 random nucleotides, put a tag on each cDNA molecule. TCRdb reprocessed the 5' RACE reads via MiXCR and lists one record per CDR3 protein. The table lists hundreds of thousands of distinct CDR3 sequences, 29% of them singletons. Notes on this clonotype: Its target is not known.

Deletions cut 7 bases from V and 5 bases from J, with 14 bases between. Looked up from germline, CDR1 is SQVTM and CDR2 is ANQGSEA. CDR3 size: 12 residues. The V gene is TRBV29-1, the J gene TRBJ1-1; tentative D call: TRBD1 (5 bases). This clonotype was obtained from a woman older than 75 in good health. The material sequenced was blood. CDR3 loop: CSGVAGRTEAFF. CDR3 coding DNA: TGCAGCGGTGTGGCAGGGAGGACTGAAGCTTTCTTT.